The text below deals with one T cell receptor (beta chain). This specimen belongs to a study of cytomegalovirus exposure and HLA in healthy donors. The PCR made use of 60 Vbeta and 13 Jbeta primers. Assay used: immunoSEQ multiplex PCR; TCRdb lists only in-frame clones, some missing. The sample has roughly 110,000 clones, over 70% seen once. The ends were cut back, 1 base at V and 5 bases at J, with 11 bases in the middle. The CDR3 sequence is 14 residues long. Germline assignment: CDR1 SGHAT and CDR2 FQNNGV. This chain links TRBV11-2 with TRBJ1-2; D remains unclear. Sample: PBMCs. The clonotype was recovered from a female donor in good health and CMV-seronegative. CDR3 coding DNA: TGTGCCAGCAGCTTAGGTCCGGGGTATTATGGCTACACCTTC. Protein: CASSLGPGYYGYTF.